This T cell receptor beta chain derives from a study of monozygotic twins with cystic fibrosis. Across the whole study: Libraries were built from roughly 2.8 micrograms of fragmented DNA using roughly 15 PCR cycles.

As to this clone: The antigen is not known.

Clones were sequenced by immunoSEQ multiplex PCR, and TCRdb holds only the in-frame ones, with some missing. The sample lists 15,000 to 20,000 clones, less than 95% occurring once. Regarding the study as a whole: In 13 of 16 pairs, V gene usage was closest to the co-twin's. Monozygotic CF twins shared more identical nucleotide clonotypes than unrelated patients.

Germline CDR1 reads LNHDA; CDR2 reads SQIVND (reference sequence). This CDR3 contains 13 residues. The V and J ends lost 7 bases and 1 base respectively, with 10 bases between them. Material for sequencing was blood. V is TRBV19 and J is TRBJ1-1; weak D call: TRBD1 (5 bases). The TCR was taken from a girl aged 2-10 years with cystic fibrosis. This CDR3 is CASKGRANTEAFF. The CDR3 region has the DNA TGTGCCAGTAAGGGCAGGGCGAACACTGAAGCTTTCTTT.